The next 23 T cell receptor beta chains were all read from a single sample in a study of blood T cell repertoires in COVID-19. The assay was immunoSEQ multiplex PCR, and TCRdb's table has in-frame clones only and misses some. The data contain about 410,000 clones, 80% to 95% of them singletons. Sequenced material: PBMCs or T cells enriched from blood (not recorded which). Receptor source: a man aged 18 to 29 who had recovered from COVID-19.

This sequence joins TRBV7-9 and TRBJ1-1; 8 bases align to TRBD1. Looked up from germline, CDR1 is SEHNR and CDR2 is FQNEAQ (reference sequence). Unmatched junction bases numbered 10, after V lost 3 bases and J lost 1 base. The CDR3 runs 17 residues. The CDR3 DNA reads TGTGCCAGCAGCTTCTTAGTTCAGGACAGGGCGAACACTGAAGCTTTCTTT. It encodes CASSFLVQDRANTEAFF. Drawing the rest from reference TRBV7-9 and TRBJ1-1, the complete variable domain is DTGVSQNPRHKITKRGQNVTFRCDPISEHNRLYWYRQTLGQGPEFLTYFQNEAQLEKSRLLSDRFSAERPKGSFSTLEIQRTEQGDSAMYLCASSFLVQDRANTEAFFGQGTRLTVV.

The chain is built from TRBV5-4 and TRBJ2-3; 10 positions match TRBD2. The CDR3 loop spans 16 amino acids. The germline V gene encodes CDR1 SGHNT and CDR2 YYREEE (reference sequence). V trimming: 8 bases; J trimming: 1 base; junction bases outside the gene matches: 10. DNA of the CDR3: TGTGCCAGTAAAACCAAGCTAGCGGGAGGCACAGATACGCAGTATTTT. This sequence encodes CASKTKLAGGTDTQYF.

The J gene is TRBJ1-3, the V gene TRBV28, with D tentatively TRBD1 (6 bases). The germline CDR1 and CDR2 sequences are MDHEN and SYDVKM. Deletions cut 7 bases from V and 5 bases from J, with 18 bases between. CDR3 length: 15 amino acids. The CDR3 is CASTQSQGLRNTIYF. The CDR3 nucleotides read TGTGCCAGCACCCAATCCCAGGGGTTGAGAAACACCATATATTTT.

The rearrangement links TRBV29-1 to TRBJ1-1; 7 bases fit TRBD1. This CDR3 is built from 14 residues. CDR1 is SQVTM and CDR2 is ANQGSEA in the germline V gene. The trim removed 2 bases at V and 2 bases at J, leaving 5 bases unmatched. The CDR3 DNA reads TGCAGCGTTGAATTCGGGACAGTAAACACTGAAGCTTTCTTT. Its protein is CSVEFGTVNTEAFF.

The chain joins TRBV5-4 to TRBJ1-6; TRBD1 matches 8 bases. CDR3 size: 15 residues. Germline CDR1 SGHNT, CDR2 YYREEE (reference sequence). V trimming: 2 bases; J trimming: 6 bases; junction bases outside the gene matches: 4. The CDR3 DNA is TGTGCCAGCAGCTTCTGGGGACAGGTTAATTCACCCCTCCACTTT. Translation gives CASSFWGQVNSPLHF.

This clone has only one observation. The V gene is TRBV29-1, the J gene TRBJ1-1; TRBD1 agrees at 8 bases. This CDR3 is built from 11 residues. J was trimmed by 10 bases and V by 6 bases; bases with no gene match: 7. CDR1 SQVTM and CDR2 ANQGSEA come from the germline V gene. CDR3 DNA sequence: TGCAGCGTAGACAGGGGAGGGGGAGCTTTCTTT. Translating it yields CSVDRGGGAFF.

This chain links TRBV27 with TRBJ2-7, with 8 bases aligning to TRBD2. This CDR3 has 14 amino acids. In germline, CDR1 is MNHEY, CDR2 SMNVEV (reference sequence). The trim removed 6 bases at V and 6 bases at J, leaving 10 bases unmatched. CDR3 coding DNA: TGTGCCAGCAGGTCCGGGACTAGTTCTGCCGAGCAGTACTTC. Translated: CASRSGTSSAEQYF.

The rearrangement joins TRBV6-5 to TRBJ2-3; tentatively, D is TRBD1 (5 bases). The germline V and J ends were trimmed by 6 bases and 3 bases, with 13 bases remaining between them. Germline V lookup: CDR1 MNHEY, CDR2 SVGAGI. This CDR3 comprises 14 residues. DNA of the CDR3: TGTGCCAGCAGGCAGGGAACTTGGACAGATACGCAGTATTTT. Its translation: CASRQGTWTDTQYF.

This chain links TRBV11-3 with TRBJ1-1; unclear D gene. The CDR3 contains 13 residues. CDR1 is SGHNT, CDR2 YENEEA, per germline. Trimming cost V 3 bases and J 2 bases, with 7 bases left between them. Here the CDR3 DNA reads TGTGCCAGCAGCTTGGAGGAAAACACTGAAGCTTTCTTT. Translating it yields CASSLEENTEAFF.

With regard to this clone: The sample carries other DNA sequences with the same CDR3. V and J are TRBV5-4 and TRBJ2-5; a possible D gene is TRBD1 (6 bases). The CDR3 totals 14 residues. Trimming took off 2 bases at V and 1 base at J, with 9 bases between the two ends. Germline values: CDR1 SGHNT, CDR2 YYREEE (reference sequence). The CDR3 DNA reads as TGTGCCAGCAGCTTAGGGGGTACCCAAGAGACCCAGTACTTC. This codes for CASSLGGTQETQYF.

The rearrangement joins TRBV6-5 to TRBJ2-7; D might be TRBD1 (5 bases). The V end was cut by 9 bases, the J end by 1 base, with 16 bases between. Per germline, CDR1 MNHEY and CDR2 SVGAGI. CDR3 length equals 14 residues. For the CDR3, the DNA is TGTGCCAGTGCCCAGGGCAGAAAGTCCTACGAGCAGTACTTC. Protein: CASAQGRKSYEQYF.

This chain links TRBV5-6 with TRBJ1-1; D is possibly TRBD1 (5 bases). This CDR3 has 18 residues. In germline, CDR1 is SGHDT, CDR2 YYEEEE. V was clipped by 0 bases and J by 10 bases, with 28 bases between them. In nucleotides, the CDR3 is TGTGCCAGCAGCTTGGTGGGGCAGGGTCCCTTAGTAGTTTTTGGAGCTTTCTTT. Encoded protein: CASSLVGQGPLVVFGAFF.

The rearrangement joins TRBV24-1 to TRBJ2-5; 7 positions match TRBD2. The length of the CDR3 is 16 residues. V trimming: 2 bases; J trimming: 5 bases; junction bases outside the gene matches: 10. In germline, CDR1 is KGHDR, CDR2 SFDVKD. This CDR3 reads CATSDSGQGGRETQYF. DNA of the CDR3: TGTGCCACCAGTGATTCCGGTCAGGGAGGGAGGGAGACCCAGTACTTC.

CDR3: CASSRWGLSGNTIYF. CDR3 DNA: TGTGCCAGCAGTCGGTGGGGGCTGTCTGGAAACACCATATATTTT. The rearrangement links TRBV6-5 to TRBJ1-3; perhaps TRBD1 as D (6 bases). V shed 5 bases and J shed 1 base, with 12 bases lying between them. The CDR3 contains 15 residues. Germline CDR1 MNHEY, CDR2 SVGAGI.

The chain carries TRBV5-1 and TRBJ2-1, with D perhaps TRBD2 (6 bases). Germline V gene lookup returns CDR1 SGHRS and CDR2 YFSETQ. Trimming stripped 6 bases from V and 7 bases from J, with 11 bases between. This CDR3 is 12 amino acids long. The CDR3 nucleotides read TGCGCCAGCACGAGGGCGGGGAATGAGCAGTTCTTC. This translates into CASTRAGNEQFF.

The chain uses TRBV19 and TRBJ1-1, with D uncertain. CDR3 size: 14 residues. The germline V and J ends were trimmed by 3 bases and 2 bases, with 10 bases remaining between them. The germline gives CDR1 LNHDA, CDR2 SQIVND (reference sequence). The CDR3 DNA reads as TGTGCCAGTAGTATCAGAGTGACTAACACTGAAGCTTTCTTT. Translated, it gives CASSIRVTNTEAFF.

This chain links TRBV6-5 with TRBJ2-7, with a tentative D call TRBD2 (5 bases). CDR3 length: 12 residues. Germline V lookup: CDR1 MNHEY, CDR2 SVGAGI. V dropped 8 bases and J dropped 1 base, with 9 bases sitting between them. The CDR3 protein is CASGETSYEQYF. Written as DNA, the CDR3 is TGTGCCAGCGGGGAGACTTCCTACGAGCAGTACTTC.

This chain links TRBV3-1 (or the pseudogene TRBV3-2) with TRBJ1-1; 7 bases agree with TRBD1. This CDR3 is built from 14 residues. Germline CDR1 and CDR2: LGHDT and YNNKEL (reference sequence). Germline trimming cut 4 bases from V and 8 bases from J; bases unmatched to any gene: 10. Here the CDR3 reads CASSLTGDLHEAFF. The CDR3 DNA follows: TGTGCCAGCAGCCTTACAGGGGACCTACACGAAGCTTTCTTT.

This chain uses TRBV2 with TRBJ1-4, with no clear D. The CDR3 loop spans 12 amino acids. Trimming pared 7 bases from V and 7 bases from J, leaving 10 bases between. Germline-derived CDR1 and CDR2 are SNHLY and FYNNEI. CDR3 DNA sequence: TGTGCCAGCAATCTGGGGAGTGAAAAACTGTTTTTT. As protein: CASNLGSEKLFF.

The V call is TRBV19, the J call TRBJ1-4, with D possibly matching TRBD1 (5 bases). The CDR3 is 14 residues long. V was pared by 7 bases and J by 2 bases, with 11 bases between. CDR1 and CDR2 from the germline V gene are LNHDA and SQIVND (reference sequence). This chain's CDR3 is CASTSGNTNEKLFF. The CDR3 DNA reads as TGTGCCAGTACCTCAGGGAATACTAATGAAAAACTGTTTTTT.

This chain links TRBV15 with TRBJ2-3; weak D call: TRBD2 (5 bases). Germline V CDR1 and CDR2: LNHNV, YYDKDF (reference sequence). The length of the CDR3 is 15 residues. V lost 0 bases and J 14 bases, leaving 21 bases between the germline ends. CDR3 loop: CATSRDTQHRLNPYF. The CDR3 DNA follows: TGTGCCACCAGCAGAGACACGCAGCATCGACTAAACCCGTATTTT.

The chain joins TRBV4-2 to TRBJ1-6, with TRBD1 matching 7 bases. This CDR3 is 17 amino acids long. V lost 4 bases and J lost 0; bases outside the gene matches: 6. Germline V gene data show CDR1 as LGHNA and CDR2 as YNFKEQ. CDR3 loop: CASSPQGQSSYNSPLHF. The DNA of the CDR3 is TGTGCCAGCAGCCCACAGGGACAGAGCTCCTATAATTCACCCCTCCACTTT.

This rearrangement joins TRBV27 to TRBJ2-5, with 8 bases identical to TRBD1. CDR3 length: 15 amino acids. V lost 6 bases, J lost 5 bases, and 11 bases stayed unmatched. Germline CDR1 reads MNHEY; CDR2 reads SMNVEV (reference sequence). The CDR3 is CASSPTPGGGETQYF. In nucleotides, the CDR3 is TGTGCCAGCAGCCCCACGCCAGGGGGCGGGGAGACCCAGTACTTC.